Below are 15 T cell receptor beta chains sequenced from a single sample in a study of immune evolution from preneoplasia to lung adenocarcinoma. Sequenced by immunoSEQ multiplex PCR; TCRdb stores in-frame clones only, minus some. This table has 35,000 to 40,000 clones, 74% appearing once. The material sequenced was FFPE invasive lung adenocarcinoma tissue. The receptors here all came from a person in their sixties with lung adenocarcinoma.

V and J are TRBV6-1 and TRBJ2-7; D unclear. Germline-derived CDR1 and CDR2 are MNHNS and SASEGT. V was cut by 5 bases and J by 0 bases, with 5 bases left in between. The CDR3 consists of 12 residues. The CDR3 DNA is TGTGCCAGCAGTACCCACTCCTACGAGCAGTACTTC. Translation gives CASSTHSYEQYF.

This clone was recorded once. The CDR3 coding sequence is TGTGCCAGCAGTGGGGGTACAGGGCGGCAAGAGACCCAGTACTTC. It encodes CASSGGTGRQETQYF. The chain carries TRBV2 and TRBJ2-5, with D perhaps TRBD1 (6 bases). V lost 4 bases and J lost 2, with 14 bases in between. Per the germline V gene, CDR1 is SNHLY and CDR2 is FYNNEI. This CDR3 spans 15 amino acids. Variable domain in full (rest from reference TRBV2 and TRBJ2-5): EPEVTQTPSHQVTQMGQEVILRCVPISNHLYFYWYRQILGQKVEFLVSFYNNEISEKSEIFDDQFSVERPDGSNFTLKIRSTKLEDSAMYFCASSGGTGRQETQYFGPGTRLLVL.

This chain joins TRBV7-9 and TRBJ1-3; no clear D gene. The germline CDR1 and CDR2 sequences are SEHNR and FQNEAQ (reference sequence). The CDR3 runs 16 residues. Trimming removed 4 bases from V and 0 bases from J, with 13 bases in between. The CDR3 region has the DNA TGTGCCAGCAGCTCAATCCAGGACTACTCTGGAAACACCATATATTTT. Amino acid sequence: CASSSIQDYSGNTIYF. Combining the CDR3 with reference TRBV7-9 and TRBJ1-3 gives the whole variable domain DTGVSQNPRHKITKRGQNVTFRCDPISEHNRLYWYRQTLGQGPEFLTYFQNEAQLEKSRLLSDRFSAERPKGSFSTLEIQRTEQGDSAMYLCASSSIQDYSGNTIYFGEGSWLTVV.

This clone was recorded a few times. V and J are TRBV28 and TRBJ1-2; D not certain. This CDR3 is built from 11 residues. The V gene's germline CDR1 is MDHEN and CDR2 SYDVKM. Trimming stripped 5 bases from V and 4 bases from J, with 5 bases between. The CDR3, as DNA: TGTGCCAGCAGTGACCCCTATGGCTACACCTTC. This gives the protein CASSDPYGYTF.

This clone was detected once. The rearrangement uses TRBV7-2 and TRBJ2-3; 12 bases agree with TRBD2. This CDR3 is built from 18 residues. J gave up 3 bases and V 1 base, and 8 bases lay outside the gene matches. The germline V gene has CDR1 SGHTA and CDR2 FQGNSA. The CDR3 DNA reads as TGTGCCAGCAGCTTAGATCCTAGCGGGAGGGATGGGACAGATACGCAGTATTTT. Its translation is CASSLDPSGRDGTDTQYF.

The CDR3 region has the DNA TGTGCCAGCAGTTCAAACCGGATGGGGAGCGAAGCTTTCTTT. Translated: CASSSNRMGSEAFF. The chain is built from TRBV27 and TRBJ1-1; no reliable D call. The CDR3 is 14 residues long. Trimming took 4 bases from V and 8 from J, leaving 17 bases between them. CDR1 and CDR2 from the germline V gene are MNHEY and SMNVEV (reference sequence).

This clone is a singleton in its sample. This chain joins TRBV2 and TRBJ1-1; no reliable D call. CDR1 and CDR2 from the germline V gene are SNHLY and FYNNEI. V lost 7 bases, J lost 11 bases, and 17 bases lay in between. The CDR3 extends over 12 amino acids. The CDR3 loop reads CASKPFSRRAFF. CDR3 DNA sequence: TGTGCCAGCAAACCATTCTCTCGGCGGGCTTTCTTT.

This clone was recorded a few times. The chain carries TRBV6-4 and TRBJ2-3, with a weak D call TRBD1 (7 bases). Germline CDR1 and CDR2: MRHNA and SNTAGT. This CDR3 has 14 amino acids. Deletions cut 3 bases from V and 4 bases from J, with 11 bases between. In DNA, the CDR3 is TGTGCCAGCAGTGAACAGGGGACTGCAGATACGCAGTATTTT. Amino acid sequence: CASSEQGTADTQYF.

This clone is medium-sized by share. V usage is TRBV5-4 and J usage is TRBJ1-1; possibly TRBD1 for D (6 bases). V lost 4 bases to trimming and J lost 3 bases, with 19 bases between them. CDR3 length: 16 amino acids. The germline V gene has CDR1 SGHNT and CDR2 YYREEE (reference sequence). The CDR3 spells CASSPTLGAIYTEAFF. CDR3 in DNA: TGTGCCAGCAGCCCCACGTTGGGGGCGATTTACACTGAAGCTTTCTTT.

V usage is TRBV6-5 and J usage is TRBJ2-1; 9 bases line up with TRBD2. The CDR3 is 15 residues long. CDR1 and CDR2 from the germline V gene are MNHEY and SVGAGI. V shed 2 bases and J 7 bases; nucleotides not matched to a gene: 6. The DNA for the CDR3 is TGTGCCAGCAGTTACGGAAGCGGGAGGAGAAATGAGCAGTTCTTC. This translates into CASSYGSGRRNEQFF.

V and J are TRBV10-3 and TRBJ2-7; tentative D call: TRBD1 (6 bases). From germline, CDR1 is ENHRY and CDR2 SYGVKD. CDR3 length: 14 amino acids. The V end was cut by 2 bases, the J end by 3 bases, with 11 bases between. CDR3 sequence reads: CAISEDRRFYEQYF. The CDR3 nucleotides read TGTGCCATCAGTGAGGACAGGAGATTCTACGAGCAGTACTTC.

This chain links TRBV6-1 with TRBJ2-7; TRBD2 matches at 7 bases. In germline, CDR1 is MNHNS, CDR2 SASEGT. The CDR3 spans 14 residues. V shed 7 bases and J 6 bases; nucleotides not matched to a gene: 12. The chain's CDR3 is CASIIGAGNGEQYF. The CDR3 DNA reads as TGTGCCAGCATAATAGGAGCGGGAAACGGCGAGCAGTACTTC.

This clone was detected only a few times. The chain uses TRBV7-9 and TRBJ1-1; 8 bases match TRBD1. The CDR3 totals 14 residues. J was trimmed by 4 bases and V by 4 bases; bases with no gene match: 5. Germline loops: CDR1 SEHNR, CDR2 FQNEAQ (reference sequence). CDR3: CASSSQGVGTEAFF. The CDR3 nucleotides are TGTGCCAGCAGCTCACAGGGGGTCGGCACTGAAGCTTTCTTT.

The V gene is TRBV5-6, the J gene TRBJ1-1, with 8 bases identical to TRBD1. The CDR3 covers 14 residues. The germline V gene has CDR1 SGHDT and CDR2 YYEEEE. With V trimmed by 5 bases and J by 7 bases, 10 bases remained unmatched. CDR3 sequence reads: CASSLLGDRNEAFF. The CDR3 DNA follows: TGTGCCAGCAGTCTGCTAGGGGACAGGAATGAAGCTTTCTTT.

The chain couples TRBV6-1 to TRBJ1-1; perhaps TRBD1 as D (5 bases). The CDR3 sequence is 14 residues long. V lost 3 bases, J lost 7 bases, and 15 bases lay in between. Germline V gives CDR1 MNHNS, CDR2 SASEGT. The CDR3 is CASSESWGRGEAFF. The CDR3 DNA follows: TGTGCCAGCAGTGAGTCCTGGGGACGGGGTGAAGCTTTCTTT.